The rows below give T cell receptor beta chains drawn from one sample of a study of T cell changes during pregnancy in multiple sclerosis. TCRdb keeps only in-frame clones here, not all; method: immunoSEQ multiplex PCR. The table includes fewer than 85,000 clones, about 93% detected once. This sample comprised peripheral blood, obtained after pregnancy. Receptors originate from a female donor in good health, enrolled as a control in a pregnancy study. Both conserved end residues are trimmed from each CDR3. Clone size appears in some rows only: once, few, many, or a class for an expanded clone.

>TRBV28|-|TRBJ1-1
ASRGGSTGDPEAF
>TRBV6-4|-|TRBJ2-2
ASSVTPGTGELF
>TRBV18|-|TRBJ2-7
ASSLGTGDDYEQY
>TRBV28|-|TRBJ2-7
ASSPGQSPYEQY
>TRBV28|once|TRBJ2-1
ASSFLFLSLPQF
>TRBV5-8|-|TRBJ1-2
ASSLRGIGYGYT
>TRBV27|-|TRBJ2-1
ASSLGYRFYNEQF
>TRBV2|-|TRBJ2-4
ASRGDLGIQY
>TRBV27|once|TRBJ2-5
ASSYPGETQY
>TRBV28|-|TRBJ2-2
ASVHRGDRTGELF
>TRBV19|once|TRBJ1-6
ASGSRGSPLH
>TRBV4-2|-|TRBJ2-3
ASSGGRARTDTQY
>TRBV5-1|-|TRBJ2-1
ASSPRGTVVNEQF
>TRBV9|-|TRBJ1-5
ASSGGGGFNQPQH
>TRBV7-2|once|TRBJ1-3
ASSLVASSGNTIY
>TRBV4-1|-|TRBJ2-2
ASSQEGTTRSTGELF
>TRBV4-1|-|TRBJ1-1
ASSQERAGRAF
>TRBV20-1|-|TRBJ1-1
SALGGGEAF
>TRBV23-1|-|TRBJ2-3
ANKQGARTDTQY
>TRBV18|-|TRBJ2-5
ASSGTGEETQY
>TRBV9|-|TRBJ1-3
ASSANRGAGNTIY
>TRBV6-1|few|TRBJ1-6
ASSEFDRALNSPLH
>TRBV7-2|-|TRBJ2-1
ASSLERAVHNEQF
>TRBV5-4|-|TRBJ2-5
ASSLRLAGVKETQY
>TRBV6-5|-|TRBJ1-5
ASARGASNQPQH
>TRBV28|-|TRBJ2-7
ASLGAGTYEQY
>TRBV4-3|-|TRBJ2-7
ASSPSVAGGGEQY
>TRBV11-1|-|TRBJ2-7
ASSPGQGTSGGDEQY
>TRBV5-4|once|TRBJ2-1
ASSWTSTNEQF